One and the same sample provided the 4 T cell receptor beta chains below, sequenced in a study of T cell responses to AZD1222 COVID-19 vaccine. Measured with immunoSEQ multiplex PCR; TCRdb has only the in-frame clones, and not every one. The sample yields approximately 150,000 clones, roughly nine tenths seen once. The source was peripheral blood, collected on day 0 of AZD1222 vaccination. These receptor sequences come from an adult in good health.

CDR3 nucleotide sequence: TGCGCCAGCAGCCAAGCTGGGGGCCGGTTCGAGCAGTACTTC. Protein: CASSQAGGRFEQYF. The rearrangement joins TRBV4-1 to TRBJ2-7, with D possibly TRBD1 on 6 matching bases. There are 14 residues in the CDR3. CDR1 is MGHRA and CDR2 is YSYEKL in the germline V gene. Trimming stripped 1 base from V and 6 bases from J, with 13 bases between.

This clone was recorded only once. CDR3: CASSQGISLISYNEQFF. The CDR3 nucleotides read TGTGCCAGCAGCCAAGGAATTTCCTTAATATCCTACAATGAGCAGTTCTTC. J is TRBJ2-1 and V is TRBV4-2, with D unresolved. CDR3 length: 17 residues. V lost 1 base and J lost 1, with 14 bases in between. Germline lookup yields CDR1 LGHNA and CDR2 YNFKEQ.

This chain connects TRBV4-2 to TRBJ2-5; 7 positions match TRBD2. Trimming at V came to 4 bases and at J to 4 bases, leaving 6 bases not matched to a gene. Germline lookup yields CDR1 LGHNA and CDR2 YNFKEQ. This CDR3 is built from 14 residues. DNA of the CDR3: TGTGCCAGCAGCCCTAAGGGGAGGGGAGAGACCCAGTACTTC. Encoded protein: CASSPKGRGETQYF.

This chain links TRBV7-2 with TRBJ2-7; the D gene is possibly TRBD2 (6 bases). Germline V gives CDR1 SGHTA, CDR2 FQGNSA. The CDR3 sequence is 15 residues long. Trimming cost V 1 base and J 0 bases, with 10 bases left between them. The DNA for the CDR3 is TGTGCCAGCAGCTTAGAAGCCGGGAGCTCCTACGAGCAGTACTTC. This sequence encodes CASSLEAGSSYEQYF.